This paragraph reports one TCR beta chain. What it binds is unknown. Here immunoSEQ multiplex PCR was the method, and the copy in TCRdb shows in-frame clones only, minus some. Of more than 95,000 clones in the sample, around 89% were seen once. This sample was taken from a study of T cell responses to AZD1222 COVID-19 vaccine. Notes on the study in general: No repertoire was sampled before or during the peak T cell response, only after it. Donor demographics were predominantly white British with a female majority; clonal diversity may be underestimated.

The sample consisted of peripheral blood, taken 28 days after the second AZD1222 dose. The sequence derives from an adult who received the AZD1222 COVID-19 vaccine.

CDR3 nucleotide sequence: TGTGCCAGCAGCCGGGACTCTAGCTCCTACGAGCAGTACTTC. Translated: CASSRDSSSYEQYF. This chain joins TRBV7-8 and TRBJ2-7, with TRBD2 as a possible D gene (6 bases). The V and J ends lost 5 bases and 0 bases respectively, with 11 bases between them. The CDR3 sequence is 14 residues long. Germline V gene sequence: CDR1 SGHVS, CDR2 FQNEAQ.